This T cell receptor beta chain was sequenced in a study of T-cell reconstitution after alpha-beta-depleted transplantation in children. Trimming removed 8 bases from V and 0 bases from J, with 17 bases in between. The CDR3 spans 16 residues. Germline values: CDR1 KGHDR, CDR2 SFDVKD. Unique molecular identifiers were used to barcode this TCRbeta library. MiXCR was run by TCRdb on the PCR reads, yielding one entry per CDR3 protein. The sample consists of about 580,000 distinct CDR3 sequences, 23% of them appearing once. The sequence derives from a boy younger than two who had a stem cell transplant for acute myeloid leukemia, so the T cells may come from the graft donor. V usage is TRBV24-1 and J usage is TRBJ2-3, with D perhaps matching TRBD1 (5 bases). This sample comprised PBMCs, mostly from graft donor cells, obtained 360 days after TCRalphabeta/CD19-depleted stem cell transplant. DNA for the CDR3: TGTGCCACCATGGGGCCCTGGGGAACTAGCACAGATACGCAGTATTTT. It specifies CATMGPWGTSTDTQYF.